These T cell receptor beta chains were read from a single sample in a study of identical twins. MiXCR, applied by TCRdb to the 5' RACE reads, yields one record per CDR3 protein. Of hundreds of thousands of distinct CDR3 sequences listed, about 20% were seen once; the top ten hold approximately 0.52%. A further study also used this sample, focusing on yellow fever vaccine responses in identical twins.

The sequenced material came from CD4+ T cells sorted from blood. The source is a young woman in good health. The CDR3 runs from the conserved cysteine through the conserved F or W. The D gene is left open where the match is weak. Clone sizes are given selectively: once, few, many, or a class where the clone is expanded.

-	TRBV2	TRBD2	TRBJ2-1	CASSEAGTRTGEQFF	TGTGCCAGCAGTGAAGCGGGGACTAGAACGGGTGAGCAGTTCTTC
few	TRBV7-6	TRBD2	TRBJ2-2	CASSQIAGGPAGELFF	TGTGCCAGCAGCCAGATAGCGGGGGGTCCAGCCGGGGAGCTGTTTTTT
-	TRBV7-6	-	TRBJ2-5	CASSPQGGDGETQYF	TGTGCCAGCAGCCCCCAGGGTGGGGACGGGGAGACCCAGTACTTC
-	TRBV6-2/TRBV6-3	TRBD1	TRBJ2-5	CASSPPRGQGLPRKTQETQYF	TGTGCCAGCAGTCCCCCTCGCGGACAGGGCCTCCCGCGAAAGACTCAAGAGACCCAGTACTTC
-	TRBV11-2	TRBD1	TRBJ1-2	CASSSSVQGEGGYTF	TGTGCCAGCAGCTCCTCGGTCCAGGGGGAGGGTGGCTACACCTTC
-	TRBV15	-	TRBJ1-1	CATSRDFEAYYTEAFF	TGTGCCACCAGCAGAGATTTCGAGGCATATTACACTGAAGCTTTCTTT
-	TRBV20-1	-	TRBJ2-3	CSARRGDTQYF	TGCAGTGCTAGAAGGGGAGATACGCAGTATTTT
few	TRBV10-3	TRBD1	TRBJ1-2	CATLDPTGAIYGYTF	TGTGCCACCCTGGACCCAACAGGGGCTATCTATGGCTACACCTTC
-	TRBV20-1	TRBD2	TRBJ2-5	CSARSIAGLQETQYF	TGCAGTGCTAGGTCGATAGCGGGACTCCAAGAGACCCAGTACTTC
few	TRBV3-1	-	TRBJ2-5	CASRPMGARQETQYF	TGTGCCAGCAGACCCATGGGGGCTCGCCAAGAGACCCAGTACTTC
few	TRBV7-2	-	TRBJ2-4	CASSFSSRGSGNIQYF	TGTGCCAGCAGCTTCAGTAGTAGGGGCAGTGGTAACATTCAGTACTTC
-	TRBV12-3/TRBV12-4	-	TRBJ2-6	CASRRSSGANVLTF	TGTGCCAGCAGGCGGAGCTCTGGGGCCAACGTCCTGACTTTC
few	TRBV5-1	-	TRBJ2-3	CASSLKDPITDTQYF	TGCGCCAGCAGCTTGAAGGATCCGATCACAGATACGCAGTATTTT
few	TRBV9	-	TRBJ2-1	CASSVGVGAYNEQFF	TGTGCCAGCAGCGTAGGGGTTGGAGCCTACAATGAGCAGTTCTTC
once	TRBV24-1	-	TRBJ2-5	CATSGRKGRAGQETQYF	TGTGCCACCAGTGGCCGAAAGGGTAGGGCCGGTCAGGAGACCCAGTACTTC
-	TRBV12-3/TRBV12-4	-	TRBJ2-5	CASSDRTGRAQETQYF	TGTGCCAGCAGTGACCGGACAGGGAGGGCCCAAGAGACCCAGTACTTC
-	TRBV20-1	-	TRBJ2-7	CSARPRGPYEQYF	TGCAGTGCTAGACCTCGGGGACCCTACGAGCAGTACTTC
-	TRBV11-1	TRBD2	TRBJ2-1	CASSLASSGGNNEQFF	TGTGCCAGCAGCTTAGCTTCTAGCGGGGGAAACAATGAGCAGTTCTTC
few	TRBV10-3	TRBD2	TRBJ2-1	CAIRWTSGSNEQFF	TGTGCCATCAGATGGACTAGCGGTAGCAATGAGCAGTTCTTC
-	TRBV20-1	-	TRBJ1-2	CSAPRVGYTF	TGCAGTGCTCCACGGGTGGGCTACACCTTC
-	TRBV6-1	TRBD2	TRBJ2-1	CASRAAGGPYNEQFF	TGTGCCAGCAGAGCAGCGGGAGGGCCCTACAATGAGCAGTTCTTC
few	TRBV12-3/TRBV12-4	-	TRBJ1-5	CASSWNSNQPQHF	TGTGCCAGCAGTTGGAACAGCAATCAGCCCCAGCATTTT
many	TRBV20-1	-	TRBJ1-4	CSARDWGAEAEKLFF	TGCAGTGCTAGAGATTGGGGGGCGGAGGCTGAAAAACTGTTTTTT
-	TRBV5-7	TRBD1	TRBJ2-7	CASSLSIEGDSTREQYF	TGTGCCAGCAGCTTGTCGATCGAGGGGGACAGTACTAGGGAGCAGTACTTC
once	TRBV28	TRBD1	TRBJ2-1	CASSLSGTGVGNEQFF	TGTGCCAGCAGTTTAAGCGGGACAGGGGTTGGCAATGAGCAGTTCTTC
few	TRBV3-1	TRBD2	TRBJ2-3	CASSGGTSGRGTQYF	TGTGCCAGCAGCGGGGGGACTAGCGGGAGGGGAACGCAGTATTTT
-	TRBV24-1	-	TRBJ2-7	CATSDLRDDDEQYF	TGTGCCACCAGTGATTTGAGGGACGACGACGAGCAGTACTTC
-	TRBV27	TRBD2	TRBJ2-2	CASRLAGGVTGELFF	TGTGCCAGCCGCTTAGCGGGAGGAGTCACCGGGGAGCTGTTTTTT
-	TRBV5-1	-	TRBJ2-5	CASTPSADGVAVKRTQYF	TGCGCCAGCACCCCTTCCGCGGATGGGGTCGCGGTAAAGCGGACCCAGTACTTC
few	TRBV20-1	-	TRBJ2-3	CSASKGNPTQYF	TGCAGTGCTAGCAAGGGAAACCCTACGCAGTATTTT
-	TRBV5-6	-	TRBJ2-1	CASSLRPSREQFF	TGTGCCAGCAGCTTGCGGCCTAGCCGTGAGCAGTTCTTC
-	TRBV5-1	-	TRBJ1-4	CASSLGSPDGNEKLFF	TGCGCCAGCAGCTTGGGCAGCCCGGACGGTAATGAAAAACTGTTTTTT
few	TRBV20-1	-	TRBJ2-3	CSAHREVTQYF	TGCAGTGCTCACAGAGAAGTTACGCAGTATTTT
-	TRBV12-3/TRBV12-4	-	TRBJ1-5	CASSLEGEWNQPQHF	TGTGCCAGCAGTTTAGAGGGGGAATGGAATCAGCCCCAGCATTTT
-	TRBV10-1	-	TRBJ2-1	CASSLGAVGGEQFF	TGCGCCAGCAGTCTCGGTGCCGTCGGCGGTGAGCAGTTCTTC
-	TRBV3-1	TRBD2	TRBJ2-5	CASSPGGGWKETQYF	TGTGCCAGCAGCCCCGGGGGGGGGTGGAAAGAGACCCAGTACTTC
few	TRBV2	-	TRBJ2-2	CASSQWTPGTTNTGELFF	TGTGCCAGCAGTCAGTGGACCCCCGGGACGACGAACACCGGGGAGCTGTTTTTT
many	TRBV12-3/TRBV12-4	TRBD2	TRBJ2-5	CASSFVLAYSSETQYF	TGTGCCAGCAGTTTTGTACTAGCGTACTCCAGCGAGACCCAGTACTTC
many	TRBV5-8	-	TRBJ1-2	CARRGVYYGYTF	TGTGCCAGGAGAGGCGTTTACTATGGCTACACCTTC
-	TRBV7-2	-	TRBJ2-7	CASSLAFSSQGYYEQYF	TGTGCCAGCAGCTTAGCTTTCTCGTCGCAGGGATATTACGAGCAGTACTTC
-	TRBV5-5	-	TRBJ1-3	CASSFHLDTIYF	TGTGCCAGCAGCTTCCACTTGGACACCATATATTTT
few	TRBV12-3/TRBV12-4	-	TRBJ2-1	CASNPRVSTVGEQFF	TGTGCCAGCAACCCTAGGGTCTCGACGGTCGGTGAGCAGTTCTTC
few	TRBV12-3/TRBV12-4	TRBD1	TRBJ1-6	CASRPEGQGHNSPLHF	TGTGCCAGCAGGCCCGAGGGACAGGGACATAATTCACCCCTCCACTTT
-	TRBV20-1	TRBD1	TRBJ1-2	CSASPGQGIANYGYTF	TGCAGTGCTTCTCCGGGACAGGGCATCGCTAACTATGGCTACACCTTC
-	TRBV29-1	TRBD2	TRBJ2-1	CSVGLVAGGPHEQFF	TGCAGCGTTGGGTTAGTAGCGGGAGGGCCTCATGAGCAGTTCTTC
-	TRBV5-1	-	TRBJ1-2	CASSSTGPEYGYTF	TGCGCCAGCAGCTCCACCGGGCCGGAGTATGGCTACACCTTC